This TCR beta chain was captured by sequencing in a study of glioma-infiltrating T cells after dendritic cell vaccination. Sample time point: after dendritic cell vaccination, including at tumor progression/relapse. This CDR3 region has 13 residues. The V gene's germline CDR1 is SNHLY and CDR2 FYNNEI. V lost 4 bases to trimming and J lost 6 bases, with 10 bases between them. Generated by immunoSEQ multiplex PCR, the TCRdb table keeps only in-frame clones and is missing some. The data hold 90,000 to 95,000 clones, with 75% to 90% observed a single time. Material: blood, obtained after dendritic cell vaccination. The chain combines TRBV2 with TRBJ1-3; no clear D. The sequence derives from a human donor with glioblastoma. CDR3 sequence (DNA): TGTGCCAGCAGTGCCAGGAATCTAAACACCATATATTTT. This codes for CASSARNLNTIYF.